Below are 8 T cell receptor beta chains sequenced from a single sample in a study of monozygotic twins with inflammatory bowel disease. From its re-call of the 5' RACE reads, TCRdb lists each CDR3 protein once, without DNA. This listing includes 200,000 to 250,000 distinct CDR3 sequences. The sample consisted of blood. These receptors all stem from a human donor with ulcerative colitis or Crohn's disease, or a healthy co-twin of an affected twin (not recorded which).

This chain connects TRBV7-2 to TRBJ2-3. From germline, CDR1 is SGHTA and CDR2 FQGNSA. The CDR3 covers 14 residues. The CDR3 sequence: CASSLRPQIDTQYF. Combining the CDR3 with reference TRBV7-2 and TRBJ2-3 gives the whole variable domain GAGVSQSPSNKVTEKGKDVELRCDPISGHTALYWYRQSLGQGLEFLIYFQGNSAPDKSGLPSDRFSAERTGGSVSTLTIQRTQQEDSAVYLCASSLRPQIDTQYFGPGTRLTVL.

CDR3 region: CASSTGGLRSDTQYF. The chain has TRBV5-1 and TRBJ2-3; TCRdb's assignment of TRBD1 cannot be checked, as there is no DNA. Germline V gene data show CDR1 as SGHRS and CDR2 as YFSETQ. The CDR3 runs to 15 residues. Variable domain in full (rest from reference TRBV5-1 and TRBJ2-3): KAGVTQTPRYLIKTRGQQVTLSCSPISGHRSVSWYQQTPGQGLQFLFEYFSETQRNKGNFPGRFSGRQFSNSRSEMNVSTLELGDSALYLCASSTGGLRSDTQYFGPGTRLTVL.

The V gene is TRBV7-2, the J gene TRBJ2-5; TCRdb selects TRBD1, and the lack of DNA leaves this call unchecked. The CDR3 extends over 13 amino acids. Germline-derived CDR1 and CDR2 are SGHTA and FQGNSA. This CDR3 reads CASSFGARETQYF.

The CDR3 is CASSLYQEPSYEQYF. The chain recombines TRBV5-1 with TRBJ2-7. CDR3 length: 15 residues. CDR1 and CDR2 from the germline V gene are SGHRS and YFSETQ.

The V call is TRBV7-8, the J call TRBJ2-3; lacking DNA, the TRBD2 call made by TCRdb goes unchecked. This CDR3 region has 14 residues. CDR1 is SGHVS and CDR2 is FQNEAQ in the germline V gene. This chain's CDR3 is CASSLVAGGPAEYF.

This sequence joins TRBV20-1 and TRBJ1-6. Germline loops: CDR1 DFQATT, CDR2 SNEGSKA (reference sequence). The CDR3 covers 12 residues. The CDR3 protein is CSARDRDSPLHF.

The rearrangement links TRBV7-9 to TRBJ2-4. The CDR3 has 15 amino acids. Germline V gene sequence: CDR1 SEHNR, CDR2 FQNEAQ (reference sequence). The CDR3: CASSVTGAAKNIQYF.

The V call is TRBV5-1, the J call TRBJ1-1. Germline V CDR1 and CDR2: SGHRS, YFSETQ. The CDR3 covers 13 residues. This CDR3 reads CASSDAENTEAFF.